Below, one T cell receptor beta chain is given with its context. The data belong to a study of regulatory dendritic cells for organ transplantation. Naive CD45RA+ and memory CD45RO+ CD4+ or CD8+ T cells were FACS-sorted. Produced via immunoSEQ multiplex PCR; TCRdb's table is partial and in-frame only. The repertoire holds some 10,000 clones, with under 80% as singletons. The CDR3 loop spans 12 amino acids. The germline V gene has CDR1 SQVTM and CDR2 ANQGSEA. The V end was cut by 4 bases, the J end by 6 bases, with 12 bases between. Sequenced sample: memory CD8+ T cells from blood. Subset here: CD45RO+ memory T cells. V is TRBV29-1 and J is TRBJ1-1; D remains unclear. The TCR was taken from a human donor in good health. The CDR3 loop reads CSVVVGIAEAFF. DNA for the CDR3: TGCAGCGTTGTGGTGGGGATAGCTGAAGCTTTCTTT. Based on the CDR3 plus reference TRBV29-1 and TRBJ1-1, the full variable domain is SAVISQKPSRDICQRGTSLTIQCQVDSQVTMMFWYRQQPGQSLTLIATANQGSEATYESGFVIDKFPISRPNLTFSTLTVSNMSPEDSSIYLCSVVVGIAEAFFGQGTRLTVV.